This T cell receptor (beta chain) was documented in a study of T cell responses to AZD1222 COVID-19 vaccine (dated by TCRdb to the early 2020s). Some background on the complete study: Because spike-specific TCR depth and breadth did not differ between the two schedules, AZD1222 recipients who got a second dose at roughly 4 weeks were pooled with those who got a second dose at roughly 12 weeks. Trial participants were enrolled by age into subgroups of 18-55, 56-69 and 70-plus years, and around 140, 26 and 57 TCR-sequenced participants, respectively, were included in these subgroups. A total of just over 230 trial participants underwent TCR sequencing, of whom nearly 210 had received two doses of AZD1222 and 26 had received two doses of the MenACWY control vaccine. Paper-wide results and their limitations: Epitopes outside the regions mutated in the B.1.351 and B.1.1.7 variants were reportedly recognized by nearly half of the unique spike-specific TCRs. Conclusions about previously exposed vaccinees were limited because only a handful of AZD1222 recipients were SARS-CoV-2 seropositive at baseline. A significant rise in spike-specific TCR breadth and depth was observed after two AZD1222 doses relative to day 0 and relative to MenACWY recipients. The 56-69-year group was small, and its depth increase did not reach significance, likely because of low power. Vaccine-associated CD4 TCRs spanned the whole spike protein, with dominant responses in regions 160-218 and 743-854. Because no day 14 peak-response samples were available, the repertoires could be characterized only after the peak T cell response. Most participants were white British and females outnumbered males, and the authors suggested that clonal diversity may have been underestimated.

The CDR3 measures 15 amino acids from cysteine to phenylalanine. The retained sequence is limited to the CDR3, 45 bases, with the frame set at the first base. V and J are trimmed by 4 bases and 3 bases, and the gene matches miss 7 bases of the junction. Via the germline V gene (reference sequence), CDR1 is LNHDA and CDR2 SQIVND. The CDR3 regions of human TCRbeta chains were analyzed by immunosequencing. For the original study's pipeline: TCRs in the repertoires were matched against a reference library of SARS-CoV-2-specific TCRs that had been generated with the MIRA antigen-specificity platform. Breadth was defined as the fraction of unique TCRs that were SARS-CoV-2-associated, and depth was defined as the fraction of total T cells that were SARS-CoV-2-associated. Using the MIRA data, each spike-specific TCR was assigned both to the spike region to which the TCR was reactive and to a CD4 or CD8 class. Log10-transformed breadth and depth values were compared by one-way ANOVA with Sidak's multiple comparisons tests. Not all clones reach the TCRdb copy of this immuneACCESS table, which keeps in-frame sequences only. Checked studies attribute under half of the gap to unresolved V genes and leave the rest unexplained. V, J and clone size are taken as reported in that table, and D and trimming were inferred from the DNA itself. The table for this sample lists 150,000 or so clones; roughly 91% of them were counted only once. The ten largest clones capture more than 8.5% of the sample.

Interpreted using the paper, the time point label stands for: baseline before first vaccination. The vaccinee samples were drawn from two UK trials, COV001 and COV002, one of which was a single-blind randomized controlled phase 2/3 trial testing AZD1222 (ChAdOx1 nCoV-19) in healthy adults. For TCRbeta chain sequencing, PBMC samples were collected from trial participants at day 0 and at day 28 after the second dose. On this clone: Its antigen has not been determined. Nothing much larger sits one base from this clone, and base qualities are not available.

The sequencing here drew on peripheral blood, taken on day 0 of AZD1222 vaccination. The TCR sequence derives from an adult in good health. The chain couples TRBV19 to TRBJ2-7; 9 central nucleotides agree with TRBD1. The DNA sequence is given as TGTGCCAGTAGTACAGCCGGGACAGGGATCTACGAGCAGTACTTC. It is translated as CASSTAGTGIYEQYF.